This T cell receptor (beta chain) was profiled in a study of beta chain features in type 1 diabetes. About the research overall: Patients were similar to healthy donors in age and gender (as well as in cell yields). Study results and limitations: Patients showed naive, central memory and Treg TCRB repertoires that appeared more similar than those of healthy donors. Type 1 diabetes patients showed a moderate but significant shortening of TCRB CDR3s in all four CD4+ subsets.

On this clone: Its target is not known. The junction departs from the called germline gene at one end, perhaps through a read error.

Expressed TCRB transcripts were sequenced after all isolated RNA was converted to cDNA. Libraries were prepared by immunoSEQ multiplex PCR; TCRdb keeps only in-frame clonotypes and omits some of them. The sample gives 600,000 to 700,000 clones, about an eighth of which show up once; roughly 0.11% is in the top ten. The CDR3 runs 10 residues. CDR1 is SQVTM, CDR2 ANQGSEA, per germline. Only one heparinised blood draw was taken per donor, and its volume averaged about 120 mL. Isolation of CD4+ naive, central memory, regulatory and stem cell-like memory cells was achieved by sorting via CD45RO/CCR7/CD25/CD127/CD95/CD27.

The rearrangement uses TRBV29-1 and TRBJ2-1, with D maybe TRBD1 (5 bases). The TCR originated in a man aged 25-40 years with type 1 diabetes. The material sequenced was naive CD4+ T cells from blood. The CDR3 sequence: CSVDVTEDIF. The CDR3 DNA sequence: TGCAGCGTTGATGTGACAGAAGATATCTTC.